This T cell receptor (beta chain) originates from a study of blood T cell repertoires in COVID-19. Study at large: Acute-phase and convalescent COVID-19 samples originated in the United States, Italy and Spain. PBMCs, B-cell-depleted T cells, or T cells provided the cDNA or gDNA that made up the material.

Sequencing used immunoSEQ multiplex PCR; TCRdb keeps in-frame clones, though not all of them. Of more than 200,000 clones in the sample, roughly 80% were seen once. The source is a man aged 50 to 59 with active or convalescent COVID-19. The sequencing input was peripheral blood.

CDR3 sequence: CASTESGKVYGYTF. CDR3 DNA sequence: TGTGCCAGCACCGAGTCCGGGAAGGTCTATGGCTACACCTTC. The rearrangement uses TRBV2 and TRBJ1-2; D is undetermined. Germline V CDR1 and CDR2: SNHLY, FYNNEI. The CDR3 runs to 14 residues. V lost 7 bases and J 4 bases, leaving 16 bases between the germline ends.